This note documents a single T cell receptor (beta chain) sequence. At one end the junction does not follow the germline gene, possibly because of a read error. This sample includes further DNA sequences coding for the same CDR3. Profiling relied on immunoSEQ multiplex PCR, and the TCRdb table lists in-frame clones only, not all of them. The sample carries roughly 85,000 clones, approximately 81% recorded once. The time point: after dendritic cell vaccination, including at tumor progression/relapse. This entry comes from a study of glioma-infiltrating T cells after dendritic cell vaccination. Germline CDR1 MNHEY, CDR2 SMNVEV (reference sequence). There are 15 residues in the CDR3.

This chain joins TRBV27 and TRBJ1-4; 8 bases align to TRBD1. This clonotype was sampled from a human donor with glioblastoma. The sequencing used blood, collected after dendritic cell vaccination. CDR3 sequence (DNA): TGTGCCAGCAGTGCCCGACAGGGGAGGACTGAAAAGCTGTTTTTT. Translated: CASSARQGRTEKLFF.